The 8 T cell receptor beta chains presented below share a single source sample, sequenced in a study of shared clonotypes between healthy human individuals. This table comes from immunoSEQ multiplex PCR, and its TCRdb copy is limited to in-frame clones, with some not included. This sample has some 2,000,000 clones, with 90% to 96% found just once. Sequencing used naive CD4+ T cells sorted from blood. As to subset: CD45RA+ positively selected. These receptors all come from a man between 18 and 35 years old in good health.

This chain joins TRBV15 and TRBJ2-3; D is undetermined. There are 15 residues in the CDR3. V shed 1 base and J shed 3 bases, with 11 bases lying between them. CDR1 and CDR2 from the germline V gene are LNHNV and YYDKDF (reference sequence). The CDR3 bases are TGTGCCACCAGCAGAGGAGCTCTGGGGACAGATACGCAGTATTTT. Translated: CATSRGALGTDTQYF.

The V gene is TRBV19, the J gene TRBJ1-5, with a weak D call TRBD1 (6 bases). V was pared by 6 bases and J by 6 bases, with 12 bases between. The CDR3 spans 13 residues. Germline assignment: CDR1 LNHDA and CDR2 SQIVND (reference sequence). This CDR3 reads CASRQGFGQPQHF. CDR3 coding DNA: TGTGCCAGTAGACAGGGTTTCGGTCAGCCCCAGCATTTT.

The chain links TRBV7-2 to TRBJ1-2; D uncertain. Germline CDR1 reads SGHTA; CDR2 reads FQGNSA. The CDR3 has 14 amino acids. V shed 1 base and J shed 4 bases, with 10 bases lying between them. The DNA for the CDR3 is TGTGCCAGCAGCTTAGGACTCGGAGGCTATGGCTACACCTTC. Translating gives CASSLGLGGYGYTF. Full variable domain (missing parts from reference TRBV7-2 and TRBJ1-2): GAGVSQSPSNKVTEKGKDVELRCDPISGHTALYWYRQSLGQGLEFLIYFQGNSAPDKSGLPSDRFSAERTGGSVSTLTIQRTQQEDSAVYLCASSLGLGGYGYTFGSGTRLTVV.

For the CDR3, the DNA is TGTGCCAGCAGCTTCGATCCGGGACAGGGAAGGACTGAAGCTTTCTTT. Its translation is CASSFDPGQGRTEAFF. The chain employs TRBV7-9 and TRBJ1-1; 9 bases fit TRBD1. V shed 3 bases and J 5 bases; nucleotides not matched to a gene: 10. Germline CDR1 and CDR2: SEHNR and FQNEAQ (reference sequence). The CDR3 extends over 16 amino acids.

CDR3 in amino acids: CASAHRERNQPQHF. For the CDR3, the DNA is TGTGCCAGCGCACACAGGGAGCGCAATCAGCCCCAGCATTTT. This sequence joins TRBV19 and TRBJ1-5; perhaps TRBD1 as D (6 bases). The CDR3 sequence is 14 residues long. CDR1 LNHDA and CDR2 SQIVND come from the germline V gene (reference sequence). V dropped 9 bases and J dropped 2 bases, with 14 bases sitting between them.

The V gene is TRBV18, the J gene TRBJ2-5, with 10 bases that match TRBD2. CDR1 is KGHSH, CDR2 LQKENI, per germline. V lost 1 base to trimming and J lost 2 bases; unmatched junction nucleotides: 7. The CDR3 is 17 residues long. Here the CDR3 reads CASSPLMPSGGQETQYF. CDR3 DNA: TGTGCCAGCTCACCACTTATGCCTAGCGGGGGACAAGAGACCCAGTACTTC.

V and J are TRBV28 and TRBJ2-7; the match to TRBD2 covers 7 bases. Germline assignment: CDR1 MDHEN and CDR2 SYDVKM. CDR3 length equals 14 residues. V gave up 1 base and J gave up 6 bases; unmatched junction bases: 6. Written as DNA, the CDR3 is TGTGCCAGCAGTTTATCTCCAGCGGGACGCGAGCAGTACTTC. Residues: CASSLSPAGREQYF.

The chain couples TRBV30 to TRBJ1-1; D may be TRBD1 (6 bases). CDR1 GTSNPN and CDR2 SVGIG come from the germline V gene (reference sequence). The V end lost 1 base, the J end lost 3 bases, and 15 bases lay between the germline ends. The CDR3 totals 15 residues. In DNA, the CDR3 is TGTGCCTGGAGTGAAGATCGAGGGGGGGACACTGAAGCTTTCTTT. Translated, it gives CAWSEDRGGDTEAFF.